This T cell receptor (beta chain) was obtained from a study of T cell repertoires in cytomegalovirus infection. Study overall: Well-studied HLA-B-restricted epitopes and recently identified HLA-C-restricted epitopes of CMV were both used in the study. Matching HLA type and CMV infection were both indicated by public TCR beta signatures. Broader study findings: CMV-specific HLA-C-restricted TCR beta clonotypes dominated the ex vivo response. Adding up the frequency of public TCR beta families identified people who carried CMV plus the relevant HLA.

TCRdb used MiXCR to reprocess the reads, holding one entry per CDR3 protein. Here the sample spans fewer than 1,000,000 distinct CDR3 sequences, roughly 30% being singletons. Germline CDR1 is SGHNT and CDR2 is YYREEE (reference sequence). V gave up 6 bases and J gave up 3 bases, with 13 bases separating them. This CDR3 is built from 14 residues. A note on this clonotype: Its antigen is still unknown.

The gene calls are TRBV5-4 and TRBJ2-1; D possibly corresponds to TRBD1 (6 bases). The material sequenced was cultured CD8+ T cells from PBMCs, taken from culture after CMV antigen stimulation. This clonotype was obtained from a human donor in good health (CMV status not recorded). Some clones in this sample may be carry-over from other donors' samples. The CDR3: CASNNEQGYNEQFF. The CDR3 DNA reads as TGTGCCAGCAACAATGAACAGGGCTACAATGAGCAGTTCTTC.